A selection of T cell receptor beta chains follows, all from one sample in a study of T-cell reconstitution after alpha-beta-depleted transplantation in children. One entry per CDR3 protein, called by TCRdb with MiXCR from the PCR reads. The sample yields more than 150,000 distinct CDR3 sequences, 14% to 15% seen once. This specimen was PBMCs from the stem cell graft donor, taken from the stem cell graft. Source of these receptors: a human donor who donated a stem cell graft to a child with acute lymphoblastic leukemia. Each CDR3 is given with its conserved first and last residue. A D gene is named only where the DNA matches it firmly. A clone size is listed for some rows: how often the clone was seen (once, few, many), or a class if it is expanded.

>many|TRBD2|TRBV4-2|TRBJ2-1
CASSLPGPRASGRSDEQFF
TGTGCCAGCAGCCTACCAGGTCCCCGCGCTAGCGGGAGGTCCGATGAGCAGTTCTTC
>NA|NA|TRBV20-1|TRBJ1-1
CSARDPAYNTEAFF
TGCAGTGCTAGAGATCCAGCCTATAACACTGAAGCTTTCTTT
>NA|TRBD2|TRBV11-2|TRBJ2-1
CASSPASGGSNEQFF
TGTGCCAGCAGCCCCGCTAGCGGGGGATCTAATGAGCAGTTCTTC
>many|NA|TRBV3-1|TRBJ1-6
CASSQDGLSPLHF
TGTGCCAGCAGCCAAGATGGCCTTTCACCCCTCCACTTT
>few|NA|TRBV5-1|TRBJ1-2
CASSLEGRAKLPSHPGGYTF
TGCGCCAGCAGCTTGGAGGGCAGGGCCAAGTTGCCCTCCCACCCCGGTGGCTACACCTTC
>few|NA|TRBV5-1|TRBJ1-3
CASSLAGHRNTIYF
TGCGCCAGCAGCTTGGCGGGACACCGAAACACCATATATTTT
>many|TRBD1|TRBV7-9|TRBJ2-7
CASSDREQVNRAYEQYF
TGTGCCAGCAGCGACAGGGAACAGGTTAACCGCGCCTACGAGCAGTACTTC
>many|NA|TRBV20-1|TRBJ1-6
CSARGDSGIAPLHF
TGCAGTGCTAGAGGGGATTCAGGGATCGCACCCCTCCACTTT
>few|NA|TRBV18|TRBJ2-2
CASSRGQPTRTGELFF
TGTGCCAGCTCGCGGGGACAACCAACGAGGACCGGGGAGCTGTTTTTT
>NA|TRBD1|TRBV20-1|TRBJ1-1
CCARDPGQGPTEAFF
TGCTGTGCTAGAGATCCGGGACAGGGTCCGACTGAAGCTTTCTTT
>many|NA|TRBV5-1|TRBJ1-1
CASSLGVPGTEAFF
TGCGCCAGCAGCTTGGGGGTTCCCGGCACTGAAGCTTTCTTT